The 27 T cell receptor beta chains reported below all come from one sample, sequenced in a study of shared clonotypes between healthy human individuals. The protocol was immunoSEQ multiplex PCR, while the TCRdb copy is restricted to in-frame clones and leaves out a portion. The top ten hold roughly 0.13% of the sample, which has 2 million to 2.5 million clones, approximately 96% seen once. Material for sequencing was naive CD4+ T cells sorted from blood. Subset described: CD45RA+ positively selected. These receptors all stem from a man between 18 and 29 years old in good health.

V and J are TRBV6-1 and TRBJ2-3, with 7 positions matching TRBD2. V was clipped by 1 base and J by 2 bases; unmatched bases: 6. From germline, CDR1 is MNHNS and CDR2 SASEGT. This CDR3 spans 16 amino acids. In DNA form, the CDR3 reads TGTGCCAGCAGTGAAGGGGACTACCTGAACACAGATACGCAGTATTTT. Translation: CASSEGDYLNTDTQYF.

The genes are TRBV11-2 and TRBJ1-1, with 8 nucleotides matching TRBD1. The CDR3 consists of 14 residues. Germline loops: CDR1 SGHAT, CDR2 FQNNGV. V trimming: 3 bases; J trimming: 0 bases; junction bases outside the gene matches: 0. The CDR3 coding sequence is TGTGCCAGCAGCTTCAGGGGGCTGAACACTGAAGCTTTCTTT. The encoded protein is CASSFRGLNTEAFF.

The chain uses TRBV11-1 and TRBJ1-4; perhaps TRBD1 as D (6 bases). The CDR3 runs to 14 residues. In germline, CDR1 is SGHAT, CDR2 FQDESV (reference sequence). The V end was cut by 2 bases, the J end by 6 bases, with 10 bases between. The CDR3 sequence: CASSLQGTDEKLFF. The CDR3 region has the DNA TGTGCCAGCAGCTTACAGGGGACGGATGAAAAACTGTTTTTT.

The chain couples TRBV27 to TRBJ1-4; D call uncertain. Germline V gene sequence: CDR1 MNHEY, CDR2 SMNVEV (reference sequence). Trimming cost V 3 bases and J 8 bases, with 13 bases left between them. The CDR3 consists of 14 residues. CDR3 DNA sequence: TGTGCCAGCAGTTTTTGGCCCAAAGGGGAAAAACTGTTTTTT. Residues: CASSFWPKGEKLFF.

CDR3 bases: TGTGCCAGCAAATCCCCGGGACAGGGGACTAGCGGGGGGAAATTCTACAATGAGCAGTTCTTC. Translating gives CASKSPGQGTSGGKFYNEQFF. V is TRBV2 and J is TRBJ2-1, with 15 bases fitting TRBD2. CDR1 is SNHLY, CDR2 FYNNEI, per germline. V was pared by 7 bases and J by 3 bases, with 19 bases of the junction left unmatched. The CDR3 runs to 21 residues. Based on the CDR3 plus reference TRBV2 and TRBJ2-1, the full variable domain is EPEVTQTPSHQVTQMGQEVILRCVPISNHLYFYWYRQILGQKVEFLVSFYNNEISEKSEIFDDQFSVERPDGSNFTLKIRSTKLEDSAMYFCASKSPGQGTSGGKFYNEQFFGPGTRLTVL.

CDR3 DNA sequence: TGCGCCAGCGGACAGGAGAGCTATGGCTACACCTTC. This codes for CASGQESYGYTF. The chain employs TRBV10-2 and TRBJ1-2; 7 bases agree with TRBD1. J was trimmed by 4 bases and V by 8 bases; bases with no gene match: 4. Germline lookup yields CDR1 WSHSY and CDR2 SAAADI. The CDR3 spans 12 residues.

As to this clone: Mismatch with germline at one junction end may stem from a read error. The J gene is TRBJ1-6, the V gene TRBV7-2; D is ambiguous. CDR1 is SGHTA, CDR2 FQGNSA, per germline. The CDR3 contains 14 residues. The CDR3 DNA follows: TGTGCCAGCAGCTTAGGGGTGTGGAACTCACCCCTCCGCTTT. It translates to CASSLGVWNSPLRF.

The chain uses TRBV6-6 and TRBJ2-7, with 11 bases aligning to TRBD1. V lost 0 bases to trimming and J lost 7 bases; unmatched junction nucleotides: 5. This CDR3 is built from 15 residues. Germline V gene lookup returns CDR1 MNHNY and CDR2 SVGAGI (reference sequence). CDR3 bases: TGTGCCAGCAGTTACTCGGGACAGGGGGTGGGAGAGCAGTACTTC. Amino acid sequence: CASSYSGQGVGEQYF.

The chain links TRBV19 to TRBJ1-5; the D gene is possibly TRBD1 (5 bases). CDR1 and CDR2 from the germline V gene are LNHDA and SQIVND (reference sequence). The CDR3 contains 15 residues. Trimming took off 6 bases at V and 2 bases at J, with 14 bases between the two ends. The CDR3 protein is CASSYGTGGNQPQHF. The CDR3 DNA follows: TGTGCCAGTAGCTACGGGACGGGGGGCAATCAGCCCCAGCATTTT.

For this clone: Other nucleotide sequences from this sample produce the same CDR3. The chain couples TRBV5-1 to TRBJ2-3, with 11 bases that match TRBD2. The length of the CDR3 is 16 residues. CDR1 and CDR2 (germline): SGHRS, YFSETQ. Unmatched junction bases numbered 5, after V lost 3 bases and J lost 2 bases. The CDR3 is CASSSTSGGSTDTQYF. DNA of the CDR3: TGCGCCAGCAGCTCAACTAGCGGGGGCTCCACAGATACGCAGTATTTT.

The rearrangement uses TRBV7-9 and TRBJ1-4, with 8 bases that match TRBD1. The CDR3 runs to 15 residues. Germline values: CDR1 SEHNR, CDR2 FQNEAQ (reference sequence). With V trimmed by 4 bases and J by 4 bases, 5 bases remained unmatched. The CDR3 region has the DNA TGTGCCAGCAGCTCAATACAGGGGGATAATGAAAAACTGTTTTTT. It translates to CASSSIQGDNEKLFF.

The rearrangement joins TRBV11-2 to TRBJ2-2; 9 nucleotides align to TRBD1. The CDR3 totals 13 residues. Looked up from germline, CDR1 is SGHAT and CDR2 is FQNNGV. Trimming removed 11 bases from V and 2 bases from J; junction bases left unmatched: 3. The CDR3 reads CAHRGPNTGELFF. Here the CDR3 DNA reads TGTGCCCACAGGGGGCCCAACACCGGGGAGCTGTTTTTT.

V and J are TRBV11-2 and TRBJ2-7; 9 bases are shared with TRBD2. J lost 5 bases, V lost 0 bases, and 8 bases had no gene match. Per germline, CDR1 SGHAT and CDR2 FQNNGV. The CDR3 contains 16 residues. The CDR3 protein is CASSLDGSGRTHEQYF. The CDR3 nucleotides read TGTGCCAGCAGCTTAGACGGGAGCGGGAGGACCCACGAGCAGTACTTC.

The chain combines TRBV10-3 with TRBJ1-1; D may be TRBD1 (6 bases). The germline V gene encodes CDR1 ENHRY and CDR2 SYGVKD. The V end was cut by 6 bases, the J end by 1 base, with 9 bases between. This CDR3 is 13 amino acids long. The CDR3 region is CAIRRGENTEAFF. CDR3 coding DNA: TGTGCCATCAGGAGGGGGGAGAACACTGAAGCTTTCTTT.

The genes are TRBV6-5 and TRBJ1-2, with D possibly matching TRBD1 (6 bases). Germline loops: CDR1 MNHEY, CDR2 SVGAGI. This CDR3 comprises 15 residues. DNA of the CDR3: TGTGCTACCCGCTACTGGAGTGCACAGGGCGGGGGCTACACCTTC. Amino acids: CATRYWSAQGGGYTF.

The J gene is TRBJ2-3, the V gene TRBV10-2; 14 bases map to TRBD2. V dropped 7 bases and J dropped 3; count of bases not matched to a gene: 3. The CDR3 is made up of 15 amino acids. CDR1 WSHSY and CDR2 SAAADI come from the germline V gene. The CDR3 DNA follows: TGCGCCAGCAAAAGGACTAGCGGGGGGACAGATACGCAGTATTTT. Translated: CASKRTSGGTDTQYF.

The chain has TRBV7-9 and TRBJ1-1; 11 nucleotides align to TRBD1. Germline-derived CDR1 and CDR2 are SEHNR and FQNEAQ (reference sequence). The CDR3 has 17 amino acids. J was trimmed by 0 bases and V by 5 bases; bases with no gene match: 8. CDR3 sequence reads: CASSRGTGGYVNTEAFF. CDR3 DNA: TGTGCCAGCAGCCGGGGGACAGGGGGATACGTGAACACTGAAGCTTTCTTT.

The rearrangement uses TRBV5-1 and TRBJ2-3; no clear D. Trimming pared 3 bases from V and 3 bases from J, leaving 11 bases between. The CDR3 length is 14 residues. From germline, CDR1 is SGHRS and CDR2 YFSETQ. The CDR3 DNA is TGCGCCAGCAGCTGGGATTACAAAACAGATACGCAGTATTTT. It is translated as CASSWDYKTDTQYF.

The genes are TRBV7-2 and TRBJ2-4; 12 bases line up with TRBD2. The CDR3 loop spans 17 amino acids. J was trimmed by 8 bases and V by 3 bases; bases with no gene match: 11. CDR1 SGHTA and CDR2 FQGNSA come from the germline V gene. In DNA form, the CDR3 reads TGTGCCAGCAGCTTCTACGGACTAGCGGGACCGGAGGACATTCAGTACTTC. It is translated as CASSFYGLAGPEDIQYF.

In DNA form, the CDR3 reads TGTGCCAGCAGTTTAAGGACAGGAATCACCGGGGAGCTGTTTTTT. This gives the protein CASSLRTGITGELFF. The chain carries TRBV27 and TRBJ2-2, with 7 positions matching TRBD1. Losses at the gene ends were 2 bases for V and 4 bases for J; bases not matched to a gene: 4. The CDR3 contains 15 residues. Germline CDR1 MNHEY, CDR2 SMNVEV (reference sequence).

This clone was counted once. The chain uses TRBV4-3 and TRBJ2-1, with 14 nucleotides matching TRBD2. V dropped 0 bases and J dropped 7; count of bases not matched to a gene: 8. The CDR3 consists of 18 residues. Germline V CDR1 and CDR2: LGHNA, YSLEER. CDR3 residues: CASSQEGTSGRGGNEQFF. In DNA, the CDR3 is TGCGCCAGCAGCCAAGAAGGGACTAGCGGGAGAGGTGGGAATGAGCAGTTCTTC.

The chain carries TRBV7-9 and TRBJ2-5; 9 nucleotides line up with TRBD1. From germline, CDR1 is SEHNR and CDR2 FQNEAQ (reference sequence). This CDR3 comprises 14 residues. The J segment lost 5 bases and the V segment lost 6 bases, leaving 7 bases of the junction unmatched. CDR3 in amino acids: CASRATGGGETQYF. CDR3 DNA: TGTGCCAGCAGGGCTACAGGGGGCGGGGAGACCCAGTACTTC.

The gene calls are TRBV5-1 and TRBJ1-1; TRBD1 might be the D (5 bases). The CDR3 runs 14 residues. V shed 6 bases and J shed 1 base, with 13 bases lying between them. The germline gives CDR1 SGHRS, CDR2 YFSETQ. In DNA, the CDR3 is TGCGCCAGCAATTCCCGCCAGGGGAACACTGAAGCTTTCTTT. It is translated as CASNSRQGNTEAFF.

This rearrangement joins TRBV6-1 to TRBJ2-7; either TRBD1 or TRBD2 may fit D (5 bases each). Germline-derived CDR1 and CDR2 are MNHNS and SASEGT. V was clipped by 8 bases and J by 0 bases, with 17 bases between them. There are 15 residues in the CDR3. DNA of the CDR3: TGTGCCAGCTCCCCCCGGGGCCAGAGCTCCTACGAGCAGTACTTC. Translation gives CASSPRGQSSYEQYF.

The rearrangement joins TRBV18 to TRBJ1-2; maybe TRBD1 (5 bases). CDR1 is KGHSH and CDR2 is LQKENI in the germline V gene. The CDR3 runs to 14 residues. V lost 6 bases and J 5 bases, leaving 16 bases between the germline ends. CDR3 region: CASSPGGEEYGYTF. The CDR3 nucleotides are TGTGCCAGCTCCCCCGGAGGGGAGGAGTATGGCTACACCTTC.

This CDR3 reads CASLQVYRNQPQHF. CDR3 coding DNA: TGTGCCAGCTTACAGGTCTATCGCAATCAGCCCCAGCATTTT. The V gene is TRBV9, the J gene TRBJ1-5; D possibly corresponds to TRBD1 (5 bases). Germline V gene sequence: CDR1 SGDLS, CDR2 YYNGEE. The germline V and J ends were trimmed by 7 bases and 2 bases, with 13 bases remaining between them. The CDR3 spans 14 residues.

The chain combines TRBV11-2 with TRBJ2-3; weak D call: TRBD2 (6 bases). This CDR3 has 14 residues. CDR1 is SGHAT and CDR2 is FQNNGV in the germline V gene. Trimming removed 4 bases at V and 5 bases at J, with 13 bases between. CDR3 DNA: TGTGCCAGCAGCTCCCCCGGGGGATTAGATACGCAGTATTTT. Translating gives CASSSPGGLDTQYF.